The source of this TCR beta chain is a study of T cells in Graves' hyperthyroidism and ophthalmopathy. Across the whole study: Initial diagnosis, before any treatment, was when peripheral blood was collected.

Germline V lookup: CDR1 LNHNV, CDR2 YYDKDF (reference sequence). CDR3 length: 12 amino acids. The V end was cut by 1 base, the J end by 12 bases, with 7 bases between. This clonotype was recorded at least ten times. Its antigen remains unidentified. Amplified regions were TCR beta CDR3 sequences from RNA transcripts. With the HTBI primer set, the TCR CDR3 went through a first round of RT-PCR. TCRdb analysed the multiplex PCR reads with MiXCR anew, one entry per CDR3 protein. This table has some 350,000 distinct CDR3 sequences, approximately 20% appearing once. Findings and caveats of the study: The majority of expanded thyroid clonotypes above 0.001 also appeared in blood.

It was around 11 ml of fresh peripheral blood that supplied the PBMCs. The sequenced sample was blood. This sequence joins TRBV15 and TRBJ1-6; D gene uncertain. The origin of this receptor is a woman under 30 with Graves' hyperthyroidism. CDR3 nucleotide sequence: TGTGCCACCAGCAGAGTGGGTGAACCCCTCCACTTT. Translated: CATSRVGEPLHF.